This passage covers 18 T cell receptor beta chains from one sample sequenced in a study of control samples from healthy donors and cancer patients. Libraries were prepared by immunoSEQ multiplex PCR; TCRdb keeps only in-frame clonotypes and omits some of them. The sample consists of roughly 120,000 clones, over 75% of them appearing once. Sequenced material: PBMCs. The source of these receptors is a woman in her 50s with colorectal cancer.

J is TRBJ1-4 and V is TRBV2; D gene ambiguous. V was trimmed by 7 bases and J by 7 bases, leaving 13 bases between them. The CDR3 is 13 residues long. Germline CDR1 SNHLY, CDR2 FYNNEI. DNA for the CDR3: TGTGCCAGCACGTGGTCTGCCTTTGAAAAACTGTTTTTT. This sequence encodes CASTWSAFEKLFF.

The chain carries TRBV13 and TRBJ2-7; TRBD1 aligns across 11 bases. Trimming cost V 3 bases and J 3 bases; bases outside gene matches: 7. The CDR3 contains 16 residues. The V gene's germline CDR1 is PRHDT and CDR2 FYEKMQ (reference sequence). In nucleotides, the CDR3 is TGTGCCAGCAGCTTCACCGGGACAGGGGGAGACTACGAGCAGTACTTC. It is translated as CASSFTGTGGDYEQYF.

The chain recombines TRBV5-1 with TRBJ2-7; a possible D gene is TRBD2 (6 bases). V was pared by 1 base and J by 7 bases, with 15 bases between. Germline CDR1 is SGHRS and CDR2 is YFSETQ. CDR3 length equals 14 residues. Here the CDR3 reads CASSLTPGGAEQYF. The CDR3 nucleotides are TGCGCCAGCAGCTTGACGCCCGGCGGGGCTGAGCAGTACTTC.

This clone occurred a few times. J is TRBJ1-1 and V is TRBV6-5; TRBD1 is a possible D gene (5 bases). CDR1 MNHEY and CDR2 SVGAGI come from the germline V gene. Trimming took 10 bases from V and 4 from J, leaving 19 bases between them. The CDR3 contains 14 residues. CDR3 protein: CANQGGGESTEAFF. In nucleotides, the CDR3 is TGTGCCAACCAGGGTGGGGGAGAGTCCACTGAAGCTTTCTTT.

The V call is TRBV19, the J call TRBJ2-4; possible D gene TRBD1, 5 bases. V shed 10 bases and J shed 0 bases, with 10 bases lying between them. Germline CDR1 and CDR2: LNHDA and SQIVND (reference sequence). This CDR3 has 13 residues. CDR3 loop: CANGRAAKNIQYF. Here the CDR3 DNA reads TGTGCCAACGGCAGGGCAGCCAAAAACATTCAGTACTTC. The full variable domain, its missing parts supplied by reference TRBV19 and TRBJ2-4, is DGGITQSPKYLFRKEGQNVTLSCEQNLNHDAMYWYRQDPGQGLRLIYYSQIVNDFQKGDIAEGYSVSREKKESFPLTVTSAQKNPTAFYLCANGRAAKNIQYFGAGTRLSVL.

CDR3 sequence (DNA): TGTGCCAGCAGCGTAGTGGCCGGGACTGAAGCTTTCTTT. It translates to CASSVVAGTEAFF. The V and J genes are TRBV9 and TRBJ1-1; D gene uncertain. Germline loops: CDR1 SGDLS, CDR2 YYNGEE. The CDR3 length is 13 residues. Trimming removed 0 bases at V and 5 bases at J, with 8 bases between.

The rearrangement links TRBV5-1 to TRBJ2-2; D is possibly TRBD1 (5 bases). The length of the CDR3 is 14 residues. CDR1 and CDR2 from the germline V gene are SGHRS and YFSETQ. Between the trimmed V and J ends, which lost 2 bases and 5 bases, there was a span of 10 bases. The CDR3 reads CASSLSRATGELFF. As DNA, the CDR3 is TGCGCCAGCAGCTTAAGCAGGGCGACCGGGGAGCTGTTTTTT.

V gene TRBV10-3 combines with J gene TRBJ2-7; 8 positions match TRBD1. V gave up 2 bases and J gave up 2 bases; unmatched junction bases: 5. CDR1 ENHRY and CDR2 SYGVKD come from the germline V gene. This CDR3 has 15 residues. The CDR3 sequence: CAISEGQGVPYEQYF. DNA of the CDR3: TGTGCCATCAGTGAGGGACAGGGAGTACCCTACGAGCAGTACTTC.

The genes are TRBV23-1 and TRBJ1-4, with 7 bases lining up with TRBD1. TRBV23-1 is recorded as an ORF, its role being uncertain. V shed 2 bases, J shed 4 bases, and the junction held 1 base outside the gene matches. The CDR3 contains 14 residues. The CDR3 nucleotides read TGCGCCAGCAGTCAAGGGACAGATAATGAAAAACTGTTTTTT. Encoded protein: CASSQGTDNEKLFF.

The chain carries TRBV7-2 and TRBJ2-7; the match to TRBD1 covers 7 bases. J lost 7 bases, V lost 5 bases, and 11 bases had no gene match. The CDR3 consists of 14 residues. CDR1 SGHTA and CDR2 FQGNSA come from the germline V gene. CDR3 amino acids: CASSPTGQFDEQYF. CDR3 DNA: TGTGCCAGCAGCCCCACGGGACAGTTTGATGAGCAGTACTTC.

V and J are TRBV5-5 and TRBJ1-6, with D hard to call. This CDR3 is 16 amino acids long. V was shortened by 0 bases and J by 0 bases, with 7 bases between the two germline ends. Germline V gene data show CDR1 as SGHKS and CDR2 as YYEKEE (reference sequence). CDR3: CASSLDWSSYNSPLHF. CDR3 DNA sequence: TGTGCCAGCAGCTTGGACTGGAGCTCCTATAATTCACCCCTCCACTTT.

V gene TRBV10-3 combines with J gene TRBJ1-3; 8 bases match TRBD1. The V and J ends lost 3 bases and 4 bases, in that order; junction bases with no gene match: 8. In germline, CDR1 is ENHRY, CDR2 SYGVKD. The CDR3 has 16 residues. CDR3 DNA: TGTGCCATCAGTGAATACTACAGGGGGAAGGGAAACACCATATATTTT. As protein: CAISEYYRGKGNTIYF.

This chain connects TRBV5-5 to TRBJ1-1, with 7 bases fitting TRBD1. Germline CDR1 and CDR2: SGHKS and YYEKEE (reference sequence). J gave up 4 bases and V 5 bases, and 5 bases lay outside the gene matches. The CDR3 totals 13 residues. CDR3 bases: TGTGCCAGCAGGCAGGGGGACCCCACTGAAGCTTTCTTT. It specifies CASRQGDPTEAFF.

This chain uses TRBV7-2 with TRBJ2-3; D is unclear. The germline V gene encodes CDR1 SGHTA and CDR2 FQGNSA. The length of the CDR3 is 13 residues. V lost 5 bases and J lost 2, with 8 bases in between. The CDR3: CASSNTNTDTQYF. The DNA of the CDR3 is TGTGCCAGCAGCAATACTAACACAGATACGCAGTATTTT.

In nucleotides, the CDR3 is TGTGCCAGCAGCCAAGGAGCCCCAGCGGGGGGCTACACCTTC. The encoded protein is CASSQGAPAGGYTF. This chain links TRBV3-1 (or the pseudogene TRBV3-2) with TRBJ1-2; D not certain. Between the trimmed V and J ends, which lost 1 base and 8 bases, there was a span of 14 bases. The CDR3 runs 14 residues. Germline assignment: CDR1 LGHDT and CDR2 YNNKEL (reference sequence).

The chain has TRBV9 and TRBJ2-2, with 8 bases that match TRBD2. The CDR3 spans 16 residues. From germline, CDR1 is SGDLS and CDR2 YYNGEE. The V and J ends lost 4 bases and 1 base, in that order; junction bases with no gene match: 6. The CDR3 bases are TGTGCCAGCAGCTTCTCAAGCGGGAGGAACACCGGGGAGCTGTTTTTT. Residues: CASSFSSGRNTGELFF.

This chain joins TRBV2 and TRBJ2-7, with D perhaps assigned TRBD1 or TRBD2 (5 bases each). The germline CDR1 and CDR2 sequences are SNHLY and FYNNEI. V lost 6 bases to trimming and J lost 4 bases, with 10 bases between them. The length of the CDR3 is 12 residues. The CDR3 sequence: CASSQRGYEQYF. The CDR3 DNA reads TGTGCCAGCAGCCAGAGGGGATACGAGCAGTACTTC.

J is TRBJ2-3 and V is TRBV6-5, with 7 bases matching TRBD1. Trimming at V came to 7 bases and at J to 0 bases, leaving 7 bases not matched to a gene. The CDR3 has 15 residues. From germline, CDR1 is MNHEY and CDR2 SVGAGI. The CDR3 DNA sequence: TGTGCCAGCACTGGGAACAGGGGAAGCACAGATACGCAGTATTTT. This gives the protein CASTGNRGSTDTQYF.